Shown below are 26 T cell receptor beta chains from a single sample sequenced in a study of T cell repertoires in cytomegalovirus infection. One entry per CDR3 protein, called by TCRdb with MiXCR from the reads. The data hold some 920,000 distinct CDR3 sequences, with around a third observed a single time. Their antigens remain unidentified. This specimen consisted of cultured CD8+ T cells from PBMCs, obtained from culture after CMV antigen stimulation. The receptors stem from a human donor in good health (CMV status not recorded). Some clones in this sample may be carry-over from other donors' samples.

This chain links TRBV7-6 with TRBJ2-5; D perhaps matches TRBD2 (5 bases). CDR3 size: 15 residues. The ends were cut back, 1 base at V and 5 bases at J, with 14 bases in the middle. Germline CDR1 and CDR2: SGHVS and FNYEAQ. The CDR3 reads CASSLEGGPGETQYF. CDR3 in DNA: TGTGCCAGCAGCTTAGAGGGCGGGCCCGGGGAGACCCAGTACTTC.

This clonotype was found a few times. The CDR3 coding sequence is TGTGCCAGCAGCCAAGATGGGTTAACGAACACTGAAGCTTTCTTT. Translation gives CASSQDGLTNTEAFF. The rearrangement links TRBV3-1 to TRBJ1-1; D is unresolved. Germline V lookup: CDR1 LGHDT, CDR2 YNNKEL (reference sequence). This CDR3 contains 15 residues. V lost 0 bases to trimming and J lost 1 base, with 9 bases between them.

A few counts support this clonotype. The V gene is TRBV6-1, the J gene TRBJ1-1; D is ambiguous. Trimming left V 2 bases short and J 4 bases short, with 8 bases between. Germline V gives CDR1 MNHNS, CDR2 SASEGT. The CDR3 loop spans 13 amino acids. This chain's CDR3 is CASSETPGTEAFF. The CDR3, as DNA: TGTGCCAGCAGTGAAACCCCCGGCACTGAAGCTTTCTTT.

This clonotype was counted a few times. V usage is TRBV12-3 or TRBV12-4 and J usage is TRBJ1-2, with TRBD1 matching over 9 bases. Trimming cost V 6 bases and J 3 bases; bases outside gene matches: 8. This CDR3 contains 15 residues. CDR3 residues: CASSLYRDRDYGYTF. CDR3 nucleotide sequence: TGTGCCAGCAGCCTCTACAGGGACAGGGACTATGGCTACACCTTC.

The rearrangement joins TRBV7-4 to TRBJ2-3, with 7 bases lining up with TRBD2. J was trimmed by 5 bases and V by 3 bases; bases with no gene match: 11. CDR3 length: 16 residues. Germline V lookup: CDR1 SGHVT, CDR2 SQSDAQ. DNA for the CDR3: TGTGCCAGCAGCTTTAACCAGGGAGGGTTAAAAGATACGCAGTATTTT. Protein sequence: CASSFNQGGLKDTQYF.

There are a few counts of this clonotype. The rearrangement uses TRBV7-9 and TRBJ1-5; possibly TRBD1 for D (5 bases). The CDR3 has 14 amino acids. V was pared by 4 bases and J by 4 bases, with 11 bases between. Germline CDR1 is SEHNR and CDR2 is FQNEAQ (reference sequence). The CDR3 spells CASSSGLLNQPQHF. Here the CDR3 DNA reads TGTGCCAGCAGCTCGGGACTGCTAAATCAGCCCCAGCATTTT.

This chain links TRBV6-6 with TRBJ2-1, with 9 bases aligning to TRBD2. Per germline, CDR1 MNHNY and CDR2 SVGAGI (reference sequence). The junction had 7 bases not matched to a gene; V was cut back by 4 bases and J by 6 bases. The CDR3 is 15 amino acids. Here the CDR3 DNA reads TGTGCCAGCAGTTCCAGGCGGGGGGGCGGCAATGAGCAGTTCTTC. This codes for CASSSRRGGGNEQFF.

Note on this clonotype: A read error is possible here, since a much larger clone lies one base away. This chain uses TRBV7-2 with TRBJ2-5; D is unresolved. Per the germline V gene, CDR1 is SGHTA and CDR2 is FQGNSA. CDR3 length: 12 residues. CDR3 in amino acids: CASNLFFETQYF. The CDR3, as DNA: TGTGCCAGCAACTTATTTTTTGAGACCCAGTACTTC.

V usage is TRBV20-1 and J usage is TRBJ1-1, with a tentative D call TRBD1 (5 bases). This CDR3 spans 16 amino acids. Germline V gene data show CDR1 as DFQATT and CDR2 as SNEGSKA (reference sequence). V was pared by 3 bases and J by 3 bases, with 20 bases between. This CDR3 reads CSARGVPKRADTEAFF. CDR3 sequence (DNA): TGCAGTGCTAGGGGGGTCCCCAAACGGGCAGACACTGAAGCTTTCTTT.

This clonotype was observed once. The J gene is TRBJ1-1, the V gene TRBV6-6, with TRBD1 matching 8 bases. In germline, CDR1 is MNHNY, CDR2 SVGAGI (reference sequence). Trimming at V came to 1 base and at J to 3 bases, leaving 4 bases not matched to a gene. The CDR3 has 15 amino acids. The DNA of the CDR3 is TGTGCCAGCAGTTACTTCCAGGGGGCGCACACTGAAGCTTTCTTT. Its protein is CASSYFQGAHTEAFF.

The rearrangement uses TRBV6-6 and TRBJ1-1, with D perhaps TRBD1 (6 bases). This CDR3 contains 13 residues. The germline V gene has CDR1 MNHNY and CDR2 SVGAGI (reference sequence). Between the trimmed V and J ends, which lost 5 bases and 8 bases, there was a span of 15 bases. This chain's CDR3 is CASSVGGPQEAFF. The CDR3 DNA sequence: TGTGCCAGCAGTGTCGGGGGGCCACAAGAAGCTTTCTTT.

This chain uses TRBV23-1 with TRBJ2-2, with 7 bases that match TRBD1. TRBV23-1 belongs to the ORF category, with a function that is uncertain. The J segment lost 6 bases and the V segment lost 0 bases, leaving 1 base of the junction unmatched. The CDR3 runs 14 residues. Written as DNA, the CDR3 is TGCGCCAGCAGTCAATCCCAGGGGGCCGGGGAGCTGTTTTTT. Residues: CASSQSQGAGELFF.

The sample holds many counts of this clonotype. V is TRBV10-3 and J is TRBJ1-1, with TRBD1 matching 8 bases. J was trimmed by 4 bases and V by 3 bases; bases with no gene match: 7. CDR1 is ENHRY, CDR2 SYGVKD, per germline. This CDR3 is built from 15 residues. In DNA form, the CDR3 reads TGTGCCATCAGTGAAATGACAGGGGTTTCCACTGAAGCTTTCTTT. It specifies CAISEMTGVSTEAFF.

The V call is TRBV5-6, the J call TRBJ1-2, with 9 bases that match TRBD1. Unmatched junction bases numbered 7, after V lost 4 bases and J lost 0 bases. The CDR3 runs to 16 residues. Germline CDR1 and CDR2: SGHDT and YYEEEE. CDR3 bases: TGTGCCAGCAGCCCGGGACAGGGACTAGCTAACTATGGCTACACCTTC. This gives the protein CASSPGQGLANYGYTF. Based on the CDR3 plus reference TRBV5-6 and TRBJ1-2, the full variable domain is DAGVTQSPTHLIKTRGQQVTLRCSPKSGHDTVSWYQQALGQGPQFIFQYYEEEERQRGNFPDRFSGHQFPNYSSELNVNALLLGDSALYLCASSPGQGLANYGYTFGSGTRLTVV.

This clonotype was observed a few times. This sequence joins TRBV6-5 and TRBJ1-4, with no clear D. Germline CDR1 reads MNHEY; CDR2 reads SVGAGI. The CDR3 has 13 amino acids. The V end lost 5 bases, the J end lost 7 bases, and 11 bases lay between the germline ends. CDR3 in amino acids: CASSVGHGEKLFF. The CDR3 DNA sequence: TGTGCCAGCAGTGTGGGTCACGGTGAAAAACTGTTTTTT.

In this sample, this clonotype turned up a few times. The J gene is TRBJ2-7, the V gene TRBV7-9; D is unresolved. Germline CDR1 reads SEHNR; CDR2 reads FQNEAQ (reference sequence). CDR3 length equals 12 residues. The V end was cut by 3 bases, the J end by 4 bases, with 7 bases between. The CDR3 coding sequence is TGTGCCAGCAGCTTGTTGAAGTACGAGCAGTACGTC. This encodes CASSLLKYEQYV.

This clonotype has more than one count but fewer than ten. The J gene is TRBJ2-3, the V gene TRBV10-3; TRBD2 aligns across 15 bases. This CDR3 comprises 18 residues. Trimming cost V 5 bases and J 2 bases; bases outside gene matches: 8. The V gene's germline CDR1 is ENHRY and CDR2 SYGVKD. CDR3: CAISTGTSGGTLTDTQYF. The CDR3 DNA sequence: TGTGCCATCAGTACCGGGACTAGCGGGGGGACACTCACAGATACGCAGTATTTT.

This clonotype was recorded at least ten times. The V and J genes are TRBV7-6 and TRBJ1-6; D is perhaps TRBD1 (6 bases). V lost 2 bases and J 10 bases, leaving 18 bases between the germline ends. CDR1 SGHVS and CDR2 FNYEAQ come from the germline V gene. The CDR3 has 16 amino acids. As DNA, the CDR3 is TGTGCCAGCAGCTTATATACAGGGACGATGGAGTCACCCCTCCACTTT. Its protein is CASSLYTGTMESPLHF.

This chain joins TRBV27 and TRBJ1-2; D is unresolved. The germline gives CDR1 MNHEY, CDR2 SMNVEV (reference sequence). V lost 0 bases and J lost 10, with 18 bases in between. The CDR3 runs to 15 residues. The chain's CDR3 is CASSLSPGLLMVYTF. Here the CDR3 DNA reads TGTGCCAGCAGTTTATCCCCAGGACTCTTGATGGTCTACACCTTC.

This clonotype has just a few counts. The chain uses TRBV7-6 and TRBJ2-2, with 7 bases that match TRBD1. Germline values: CDR1 SGHVS, CDR2 FNYEAQ. CDR3 length: 16 residues. Germline trimming cut 3 bases from V and 1 base from J; bases unmatched to any gene: 5. The CDR3, as DNA: TGTGCCAGCAGCTTCGGGGACAGCTTGAACACCGGGGAGCTGTTTTTT. Encoded protein: CASSFGDSLNTGELFF.

This clonotype was seen repeatedly, ten times or more. CDR3 DNA sequence: TGTGCCAGCAGTTTAAGATTGACCGATCCGCGGGACATTCAGTACTTC. Translated, it gives CASSLRLTDPRDIQYF. The chain links TRBV12-3 or TRBV12-4 to TRBJ2-4, with D possibly matching TRBD2 (5 bases). The CDR3 covers 16 residues. The germline V and J ends were trimmed by 2 bases and 8 bases, with 19 bases remaining between them.

This chain connects TRBV6-1 to TRBJ2-1, with 9 positions matching TRBD1. Trimming at V came to 5 bases and at J to 5 bases, leaving 10 bases not matched to a gene. The CDR3 is 16 residues long. Germline V gene data show CDR1 as MNHNS and CDR2 as SASEGT. The CDR3 region is CASSHAYRDRDNEQFF. CDR3 in DNA: TGTGCCAGCAGTCATGCTTACAGGGACAGGGACAATGAGCAGTTCTTC.

This clonotype was counted between two and nine times. The chain has TRBV19 and TRBJ1-5, with D perhaps matching TRBD1 (5 bases). Germline V gene data show CDR1 as LNHDA and CDR2 as SQIVND (reference sequence). V gave up 5 bases and J gave up 6 bases, with 11 bases separating them. The CDR3 totals 13 residues. Here the CDR3 reads CASSPGAGQPQHF. CDR3 DNA sequence: TGTGCCAGTAGTCCCGGGGCAGGTCAGCCCCAGCATTTT.

This clonotype was picked up one time. The J gene is TRBJ2-1, the V gene TRBV5-4, with 8 nucleotides matching TRBD2. The trim removed 4 bases at V and 3 bases at J, leaving 18 bases unmatched. CDR3 length: 19 residues. Germline values: CDR1 SGHNT, CDR2 YYREEE (reference sequence). CDR3 loop: CASSHDRSGGPLIYNEQFF. The CDR3 nucleotides read TGTGCCAGCAGCCACGACAGGAGCGGGGGCCCACTCATCTACAATGAGCAGTTCTTC.

This clonotype was counted at least ten times. This rearrangement joins TRBV6-2 or TRBV6-3 to TRBJ2-7; no clear D. In germline, CDR1 is MNHEY, CDR2 SVGEGT. Between the trimmed V and J ends, which lost 6 bases and 3 bases, there was a span of 15 bases. The CDR3 loop spans 14 amino acids. The CDR3 DNA is TGTGCCAGCAGATCGACCCTCACAAACTACGAGCAGTACGTC. It is translated as CASRSTLTNYEQYV.

This chain uses TRBV5-6 with TRBJ1-1; D is unresolved. Trimming removed 4 bases at V and 0 bases at J, with 13 bases between. CDR3 length: 15 residues. Per the germline V gene, CDR1 is SGHDT and CDR2 is YYEEEE. This chain's CDR3 is CASSHLDTVNTEAFF. DNA of the CDR3: TGTGCCAGCAGCCATTTAGACACAGTGAACACTGAAGCTTTCTTT.